A single sample is the source of the 9 T cell receptor beta chains below, sequenced in a study of identifying expanded T cells in peripheral blood. TCRdb's table, derived via immunoSEQ multiplex PCR, lists solely in-frame clones and lacks some. This table holds 100,000 to 150,000 clones, 75% to 90% found once. Sample: blood. These receptors came from a person between 18 and 75 years old in good health.

The chain combines TRBV4-3 with TRBJ1-2; no clear D gene. CDR3 length: 15 amino acids. Germline CDR1 reads LGHNA; CDR2 reads YSLEER. V was cut by 0 bases and J by 2 bases, with 10 bases left in between. The CDR3 DNA reads TGCGCCAGCAGCCAAGACAGCTACCTAAACTATGGCTACACCTTC. Its protein is CASSQDSYLNYGYTF.

This clone occurred once. The rearrangement joins TRBV11-2 to TRBJ2-7; D remains unclear. Trimming left V 4 bases short and J 0 bases short, with 13 bases between. Germline assignment: CDR1 SGHAT and CDR2 FQNNGV. The length of the CDR3 is 15 residues. The CDR3 DNA reads TGTGCCAGCAGCTCATTCGTTACGAACTCCTACGAGCAGTACTTC. Translated: CASSSFVTNSYEQYF.

V usage is TRBV5-1 and J usage is TRBJ1-6, with TRBD1 matching 8 bases. V dropped 0 bases and J dropped 10; count of bases not matched to a gene: 3. The germline V gene has CDR1 SGHRS and CDR2 YFSETQ. This CDR3 has 14 amino acids. CDR3 sequence: CASSLGQGSSPLHF. The CDR3 DNA sequence: TGCGCCAGCAGCTTGGGACAGGGGAGCTCACCCCTCCACTTT.

This rearrangement joins TRBV11-3 to TRBJ2-1; 11 nucleotides match TRBD1. V trimming: 0 bases; J trimming: 3 bases; junction bases outside the gene matches: 10. The germline V gene encodes CDR1 SGHNT and CDR2 YENEEA. There are 19 residues in the CDR3. The CDR3 sequence is CASSLDQGGTGGFYNEQFF. CDR3 DNA sequence: TGTGCCAGCAGCTTAGATCAAGGCGGGACAGGGGGGTTCTACAATGAGCAGTTCTTC. Full variable domain (missing parts from reference TRBV11-3 and TRBJ2-1): EAGVVQSPRYKIIEKKQPVAFWCNPISGHNTLYWYLQNLGQGPELLIRYENEEAVDDSQLPKDRFSAERLKGVDSTLKIQPAELGDSAVYLCASSLDQGGTGGFYNEQFFGPGTRLTVL.

The chain carries TRBV7-2 and TRBJ2-3, with 9 bases lining up with TRBD1. The CDR3 covers 18 residues. Germline CDR1 and CDR2: SGHTA and FQGNSA. J was trimmed by 0 bases and V by 1 base; bases with no gene match: 8. The CDR3: CASSLGGRGQGSTDTQYF. The CDR3, as DNA: TGTGCCAGCAGCTTAGGTGGTAGGGGACAGGGTAGCACAGATACGCAGTATTTT.

The chain's CDR3 is CASSFGDSNQPQHF. CDR3 DNA: TGCGCCAGCAGCTTTGGCGATAGCAATCAGCCCCAGCATTTT. The chain carries TRBV5-1 and TRBJ1-5, with D hard to call. The CDR3 has 14 residues. Trimming removed 2 bases from V and 0 bases from J, with 6 bases in between. Germline lookup yields CDR1 SGHRS and CDR2 YFSETQ.

The chain links TRBV7-8 to TRBJ2-3; a possible D gene is TRBD1 (8 bases). V lost 0 bases and J 8 bases, leaving 12 bases between the germline ends. The germline gives CDR1 SGHVS, CDR2 FQNEAQ. This CDR3 has 14 residues. This CDR3 reads CASSLAQGGATQYF. CDR3 nucleotide sequence: TGTGCCAGCAGCTTAGCACAGGGGGGGGCTACGCAGTATTTT.

There are a few counts of this clone. The rearrangement joins TRBV6-5 to TRBJ1-4; TRBD1 is a possible D gene (6 bases). The J call may be wrong; the DNA end is better matched by TRBJ2-2. Germline lookup yields CDR1 MNHEY and CDR2 SVGAGI. The CDR3 totals 14 residues. CDR3 in amino acids: CASSYRHRDRELFF. The CDR3 DNA reads TGTGCCAGCAGTTACCGACACCGGGACAGGGAGCTGTTTTTT.

The chain employs TRBV2 and TRBJ1-5; a possible D gene is TRBD1 (6 bases). V was trimmed by 7 bases and J by 2 bases, leaving 12 bases between them. The CDR3 is made up of 14 amino acids. Germline CDR1 reads SNHLY; CDR2 reads FYNNEI. The CDR3 DNA follows: TGTGCCAGCAAAAAGGGGGAGGGCAATCAGCCCCAGCATTTT. Its protein is CASKKGEGNQPQHF.